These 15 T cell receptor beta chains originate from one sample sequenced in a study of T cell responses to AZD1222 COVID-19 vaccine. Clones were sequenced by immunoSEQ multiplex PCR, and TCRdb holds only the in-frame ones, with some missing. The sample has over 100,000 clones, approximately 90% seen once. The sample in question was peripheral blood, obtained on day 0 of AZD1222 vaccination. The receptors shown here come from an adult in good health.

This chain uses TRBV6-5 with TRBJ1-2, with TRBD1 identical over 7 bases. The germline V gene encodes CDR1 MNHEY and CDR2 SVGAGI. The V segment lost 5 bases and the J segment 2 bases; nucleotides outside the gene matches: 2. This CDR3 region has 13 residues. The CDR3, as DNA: TGTGCCAGCAGTCGGGACAGAAACTATGGCTACACCTTC. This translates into CASSRDRNYGYTF.

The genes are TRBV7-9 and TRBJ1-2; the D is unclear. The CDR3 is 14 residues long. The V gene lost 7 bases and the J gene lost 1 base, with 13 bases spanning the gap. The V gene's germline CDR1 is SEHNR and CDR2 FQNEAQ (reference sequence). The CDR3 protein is CASTQNRFNYGYTF. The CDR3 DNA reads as TGTGCCAGCACCCAGAACAGATTTAACTATGGCTACACCTTC.

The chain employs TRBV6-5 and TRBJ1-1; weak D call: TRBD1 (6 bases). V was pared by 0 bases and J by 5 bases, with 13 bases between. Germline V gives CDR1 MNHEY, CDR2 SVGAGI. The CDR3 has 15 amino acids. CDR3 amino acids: CASSYSGRGGTEAFF. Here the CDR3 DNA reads TGTGCCAGCAGTTACTCAGGCAGGGGTGGTACTGAAGCTTTCTTT.

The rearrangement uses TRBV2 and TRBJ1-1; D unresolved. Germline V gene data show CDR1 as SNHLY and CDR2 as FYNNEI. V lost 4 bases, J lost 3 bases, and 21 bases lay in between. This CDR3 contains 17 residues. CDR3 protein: CASSVEVGWAPYTEAFF. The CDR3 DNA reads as TGTGCCAGCAGTGTCGAAGTAGGGTGGGCCCCTTACACTGAAGCTTTCTTT.

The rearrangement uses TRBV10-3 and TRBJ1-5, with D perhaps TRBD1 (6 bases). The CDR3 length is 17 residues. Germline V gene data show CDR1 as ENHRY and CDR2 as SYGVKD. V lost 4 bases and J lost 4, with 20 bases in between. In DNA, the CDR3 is TGTGCCATCAGTGGACAGGTAACAGGGACGGGGAATCAGCCCCAGCATTTT. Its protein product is CAISGQVTGTGNQPQHF.

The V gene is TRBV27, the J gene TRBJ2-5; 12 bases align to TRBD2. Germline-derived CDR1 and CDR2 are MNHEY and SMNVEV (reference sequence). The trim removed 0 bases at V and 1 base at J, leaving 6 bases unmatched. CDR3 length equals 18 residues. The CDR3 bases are TGTGCCAGCAGTTTATCCTCGGCTAGCGGGGGGGCCCAAGAGACCCAGTACTTC. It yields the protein CASSLSSASGGAQETQYF.

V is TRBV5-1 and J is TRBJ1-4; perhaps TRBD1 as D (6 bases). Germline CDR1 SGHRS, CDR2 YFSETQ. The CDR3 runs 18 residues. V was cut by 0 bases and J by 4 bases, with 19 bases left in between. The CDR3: CASSLAPNDRRFNEKLFF. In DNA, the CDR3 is TGCGCCAGCAGCTTGGCTCCCAATGACAGGAGGTTTAATGAAAAACTGTTTTTT.

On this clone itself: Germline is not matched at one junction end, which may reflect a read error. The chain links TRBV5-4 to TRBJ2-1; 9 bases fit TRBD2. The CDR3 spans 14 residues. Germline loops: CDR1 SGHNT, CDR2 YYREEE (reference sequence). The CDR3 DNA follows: TGTGCCAGCAGCTTAGCCGCTGGGCTAGCGGGAAAAATCTTC. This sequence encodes CASSLAAGLAGKIF.

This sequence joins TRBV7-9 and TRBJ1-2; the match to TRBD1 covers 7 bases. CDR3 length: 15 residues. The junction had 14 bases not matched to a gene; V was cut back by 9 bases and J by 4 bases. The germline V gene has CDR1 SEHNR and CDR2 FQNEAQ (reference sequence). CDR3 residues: CASSPKSTGSYGYTF. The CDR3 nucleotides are TGTGCCAGTTCCCCCAAATCGACAGGGAGCTATGGCTACACCTTC.

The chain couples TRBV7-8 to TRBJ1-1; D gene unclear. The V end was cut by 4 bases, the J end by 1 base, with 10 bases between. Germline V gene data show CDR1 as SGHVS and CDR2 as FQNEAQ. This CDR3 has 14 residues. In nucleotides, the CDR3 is TGTGCCAGCAGCTCAAGGGAGGGGAACACTGAAGCTTTCTTT. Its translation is CASSSREGNTEAFF.

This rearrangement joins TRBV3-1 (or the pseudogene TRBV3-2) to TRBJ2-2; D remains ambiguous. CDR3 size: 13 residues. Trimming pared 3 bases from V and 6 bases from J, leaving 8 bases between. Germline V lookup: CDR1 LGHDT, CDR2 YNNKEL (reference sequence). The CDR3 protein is CASSHGYAGELFF. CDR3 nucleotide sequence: TGTGCCAGCAGCCATGGATACGCCGGGGAGCTGTTTTTT.

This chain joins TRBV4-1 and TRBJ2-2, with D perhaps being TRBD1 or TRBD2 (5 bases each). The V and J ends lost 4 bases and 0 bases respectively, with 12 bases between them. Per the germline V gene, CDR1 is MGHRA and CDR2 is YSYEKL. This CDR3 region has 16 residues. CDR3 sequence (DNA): TGCGCCAGCAGCCCCCTGGTGGGGGCGAACACCGGGGAGCTGTTTTTT. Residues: CASSPLVGANTGELFF.

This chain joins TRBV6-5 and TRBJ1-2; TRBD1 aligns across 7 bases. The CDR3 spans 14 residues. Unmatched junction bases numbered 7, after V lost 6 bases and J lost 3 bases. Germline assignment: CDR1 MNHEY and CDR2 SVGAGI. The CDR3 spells CASRAGGSDYGYTF. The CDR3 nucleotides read TGTGCCAGCAGGGCAGGGGGTTCTGACTATGGCTACACCTTC.

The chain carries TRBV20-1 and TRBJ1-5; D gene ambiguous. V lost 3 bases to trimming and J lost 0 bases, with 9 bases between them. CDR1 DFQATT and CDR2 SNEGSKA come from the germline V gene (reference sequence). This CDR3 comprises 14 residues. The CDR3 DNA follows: TGCAGTGCTAGTTCCGTCAATAGCAATCAGCCCCAGCATTTT. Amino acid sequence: CSASSVNSNQPQHF.

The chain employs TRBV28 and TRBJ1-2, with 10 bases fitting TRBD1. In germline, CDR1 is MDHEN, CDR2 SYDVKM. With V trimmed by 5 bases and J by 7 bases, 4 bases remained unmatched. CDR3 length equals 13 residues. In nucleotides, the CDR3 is TGTGCCAGCAGTCGGGGACAGGGGCTTGGCTACACCTTC. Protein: CASSRGQGLGYTF.